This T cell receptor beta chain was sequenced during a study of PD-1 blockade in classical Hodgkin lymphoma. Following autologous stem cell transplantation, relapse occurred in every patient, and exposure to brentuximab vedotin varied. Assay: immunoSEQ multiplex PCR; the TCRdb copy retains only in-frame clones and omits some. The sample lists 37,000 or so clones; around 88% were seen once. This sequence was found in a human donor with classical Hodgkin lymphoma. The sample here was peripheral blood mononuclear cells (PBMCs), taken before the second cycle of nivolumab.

The CDR3 DNA follows: TGTGCCAGCAGCACAGGACAGGGGCGTTTTTTGGAAACAGATACGCAGTATTTT. Translation gives CASSTGQGRFLETDTQYF. The chain carries TRBV9 and TRBJ2-3, with 9 bases identical to TRBD1. The CDR3 loop spans 18 amino acids. Looked up from germline, CDR1 is SGDLS and CDR2 is YYNGEE. Trimming at V came to 4 bases and at J to 3 bases, leaving 15 bases not matched to a gene.